The 5 T cell receptor beta chains given below trace back to one sample, sequenced in a study of beta chain bispecific antibodies for T cell cancers. Study-wide results and caveats: In these mixed samples, most targeted TRBV reads derived from the leukemia cell line.

What these receptors recognize is not known. TCRdb reprocessed the 5' RACE reads via MiXCR and lists one record per CDR3 protein. The repertoire consists of roughly 15,000 distinct CDR3 sequences, with approximately 2.2% occurring once and the leading ten covering 6.9%. Either OKT3 anti-CD3 antibody or CD3/CD28 beads expanded T cells from blood mononuclear cells over approximately 3 days. The sequenced sample was healthy donor T cells cultured with leukemia cells. The receptors shown here come from a human donor in good health. Some clones in this sample may be carry-over from other donors' samples.

Many counts were recorded for this clonotype. This chain links TRBV6-5 with TRBJ1-3, with D unresolved. The V and J ends lost 2 bases and 0 bases respectively, with 11 bases between them. The CDR3 has 16 amino acids. CDR1 is MNHEY and CDR2 is SVGAGI in the germline V gene. CDR3 sequence: CASSYNWQTSGNTIYF. The CDR3 region has the DNA TGTGCCAGCAGTTACAATTGGCAGACCTCTGGAAACACCATATATTTT.

This clonotype has only a few counts. The rearrangement joins TRBV5-1 to TRBJ2-3, with TRBD2 as a possible D gene (7 bases). The V end was cut by 6 bases, the J end by 2 bases, with 10 bases between. The germline CDR1 and CDR2 sequences are SGHRS and YFSETQ. The CDR3 runs 13 residues. In DNA form, the CDR3 reads TGCGCCAGCACGGGGGGCCCCACAGATACGCAGTATTTT. Translating it yields CASTGGPTDTQYF.

This clonotype was seen at least ten times. CDR3 residues: CASSLDEGDYSNQPQHF. CDR3 DNA sequence: TGTGCCAGCAGTTTAGATGAGGGGGATTATAGCAATCAGCCCCAGCATTTT. The genes are TRBV28 and TRBJ1-5, with TRBD1 as a possible D gene (6 bases). This CDR3 spans 17 amino acids. The germline V and J ends were trimmed by 2 bases and 0 bases, with 14 bases remaining between them. Germline V gene data show CDR1 as MDHEN and CDR2 as SYDVKM. Full variable domain (missing parts from reference TRBV28 and TRBJ1-5): DVKVTQSSRYLVKRTGEKVFLECVQDMDHENMFWYRQDPGLGLRLIYFSYDVKMKEKGDIPEGYSVSREKKERFSLILESASTNQTSMYLCASSLDEGDYSNQPQHFGDGTRLSIL.

This clonotype was seen ten or more times. The CDR3 spells CASSLVGQVSGYTF. The CDR3 nucleotides are TGTGCCAGCAGCTTAGTGGGACAGGTCTCTGGCTACACCTTC. The chain couples TRBV7-9 to TRBJ1-2; TRBD1 matches 8 bases. Germline lookup yields CDR1 SEHNR and CDR2 FQNEAQ (reference sequence). Trimming at V came to 1 base and at J to 7 bases, leaving 5 bases not matched to a gene. This CDR3 has 14 amino acids.

This clonotype was seen ten or more times. This chain links TRBV7-8 with TRBJ1-1; D call uncertain. The CDR3 totals 12 residues. Deletions cut 4 bases from V and 4 bases from J, with 7 bases between. The germline V gene encodes CDR1 SGHVS and CDR2 FQNEAQ. In DNA form, the CDR3 reads TGTGCCAGCAGCTCCGTGGGCACTGAAGCTTTCTTT. This translates into CASSSVGTEAFF.